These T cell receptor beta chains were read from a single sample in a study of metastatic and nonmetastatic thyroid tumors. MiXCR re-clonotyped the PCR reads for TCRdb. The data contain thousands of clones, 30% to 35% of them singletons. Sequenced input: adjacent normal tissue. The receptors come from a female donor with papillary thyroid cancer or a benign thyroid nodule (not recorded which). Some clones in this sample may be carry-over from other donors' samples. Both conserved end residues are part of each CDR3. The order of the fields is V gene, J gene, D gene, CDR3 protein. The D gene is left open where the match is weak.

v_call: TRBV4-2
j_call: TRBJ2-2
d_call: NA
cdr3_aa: CASSQDKRNTGELFF

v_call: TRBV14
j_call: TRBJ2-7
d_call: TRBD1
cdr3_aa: CASSQGGGTGETRNRQYF

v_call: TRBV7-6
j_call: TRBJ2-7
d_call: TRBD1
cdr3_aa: CASSSGQGTYEQYF

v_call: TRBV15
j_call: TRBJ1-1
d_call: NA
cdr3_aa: CATSFSQGNTEAFF

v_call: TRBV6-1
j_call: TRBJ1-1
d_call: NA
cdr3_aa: CARGRVGTEAFF

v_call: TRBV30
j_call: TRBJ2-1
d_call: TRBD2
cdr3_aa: CARTREGLGNEQFF

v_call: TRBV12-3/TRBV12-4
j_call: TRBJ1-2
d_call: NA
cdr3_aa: CASSLGPRGYGYTF

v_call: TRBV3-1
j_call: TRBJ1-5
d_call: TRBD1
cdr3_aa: CASSQRQGYQPQHF

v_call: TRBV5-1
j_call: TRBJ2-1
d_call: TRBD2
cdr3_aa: CASSLAGTSGRSEQFF

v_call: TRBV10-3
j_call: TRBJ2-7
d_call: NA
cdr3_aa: CAISDRQGYEQYF

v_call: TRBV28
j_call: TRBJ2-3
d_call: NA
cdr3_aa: CASILQRSWDTDTQYF